A selection of T cell receptor beta chains follows, all from one sample in a study of CD8 T cells in acute hepatitis C reinfection. The assay was immunoSEQ multiplex PCR, and TCRdb's table has in-frame clones only and misses some. The sample gives approximately 40,000 clones, 70% to 90% of which show up once; 9.5% to 12% is in the top ten. Sequencing input: naive CD8+ T cells from PBMCs. The origin of the receptors is a woman between 18 and 30 years old who spontaneously cleared hepatitis C infection. The CDR3 runs from the conserved cysteine through the conserved F or W. D genes are given only for firm matches. Clone size is shown for a subset of rows, as once, few, many or a class of expanded clone.

CDR3nt	CDR3aa	d_gene	v_gene	j_gene	abundance
TGTGCCAGCAGCAAGCACTTGGGGACACCTGGAGCTTTCTTT	CASSKHLGTPGAFF	NA	TRBV9	TRBJ1-1	NA
TGTGCCAGCGGGAATAGTCGGACAGGGGTACGGGTAGCGGGAGGGCCCGAGATCTTC	CASGNSRTGVRVAGGPEIF	TRBD2	TRBV9	TRBJ2-1	NA
TGTGCCAGCAGTTTAAGGGTAGGGAGTGAGCAGTTCTTC	CASSLRVGSEQFF	NA	TRBV28	TRBJ2-1	NA
TGTGCCAGCAGTGCGGCCGAGGGTACCCTACCCCTCCACTTT	CASSAAEGTLPLHF	NA	TRBV27	TRBJ1-6	NA
TGTGCCAGCAGCTTCGACAGCCCGAATCAGCCCCAGCATTTT	CASSFDSPNQPQHF	NA	TRBV11-2	TRBJ1-5	NA
TGCGCCAGCAGCCAAGGGCAGTTTTTAGGGACGGCGCCCGAAGAGACCCAGTACTTC	CASSQGQFLGTAPEETQYF	NA	TRBV4-1	TRBJ2-5	NA
TGTGCCAGCAGTCCTGAGTGGGCCCAAGAGACCCAGTACTTC	CASSPEWAQETQYF	NA	TRBV6-1	TRBJ2-5	NA
TGTGCCAGCAGCTTTTGGGGCGAGCCCCAGCATTTT	CASSFWGEPQHF	NA	TRBV5-4	TRBJ1-5	NA
TGTGCCAGCAAATACCCGGGACTAGAAGGCGAGCAGTTCTTC	CASKYPGLEGEQFF	TRBD2	TRBV2	TRBJ2-1	once
TGCAGCGTACCCGGGCAGGCCGTAGACTATGGCTACACCTTC	CSVPGQAVDYGYTF	NA	TRBV29-1	TRBJ1-2	NA
TGTGCCAGCAGCCCTGGGGGACTATTCTGGCGGAATGAGCAGTTCTTC	CASSPGGLFWRNEQFF	TRBD2	TRBV13	TRBJ2-1	NA
TGTGCCAGCAGCATCCTGGGACAAAACACCGGGGAGCTGTTTTTT	CASSILGQNTGELFF	NA	TRBV5-8	TRBJ2-2	NA
TGTGCCTGGACCCGGGGGACAGGGGGGTTAACAGATACGCAGTATTTT	CAWTRGTGGLTDTQYF	TRBD1	TRBV30	TRBJ2-3	NA
TGTGCCAGCAGCTCCGGAGTCGACGAGCAGTACTTC	CASSSGVDEQYF	NA	TRBV7-9	TRBJ2-7	NA
TGTGCCAGCAGCCTCCTGGCGGGTAGCGGGGGAGAGCAGTTCTTC	CASSLLAGSGGEQFF	TRBD2	TRBV7-3	TRBJ2-1	NA
TGCGCCAGCAGCCCAATAGGGACTGGAGATACGCAGTATTTT	CASSPIGTGDTQYF	NA	TRBV4-1	TRBJ2-3	NA
TGTGCCAGCAGCTTAGGGTACGGGAGTTTGCAAAAACTGTTTTTT	CASSLGYGSLQKLFF	NA	TRBV7-9	TRBJ1-4	NA
TGTGCCACCAGCGTTACGGGGCAGCCCCAGCATTTT	CATSVTGQPQHF	NA	TRBV15	TRBJ1-5	NA
TGTGCCAGCAGAGATACAGGGTTCGCTTATGGCTACACCTTC	CASRDTGFAYGYTF	NA	TRBV27	TRBJ1-2	NA
TGTGCCAGCACCCCAATGGGGTCGGGAGGGAGTTCTAGCACAGATACGCAGTATTTT	CASTPMGSGGSSSTDTQYF	TRBD2	TRBV27	TRBJ2-3	once
TGTGCCAGCAGTGAAAGACCGGATGGATCCTACGAGCAGTACTTC	CASSERPDGSYEQYF	NA	TRBV10-3	TRBJ2-7	NA
TGTGCCAGTTACGGACTCTTTATCGGCTACACCTTC	CASYGLFIGYTF	NA	TRBV6-5	TRBJ1-2	NA
TGTGCCATGGCTGGGGAAATGGAGGAGACCCAGTACTTC	CAMAGEMEETQYF	NA	TRBV10-3	TRBJ2-5	few
TGTGCCTGGAGTGCAGGGACAGTGGCCTACGAGCAGTACTTC	CAWSAGTVAYEQYF	TRBD1	TRBV30	TRBJ2-7	NA
TGTGCCAGCAGGCGCGGGACAGGGGACACCGGGGAGCTGTTTTTT	CASRRGTGDTGELFF	TRBD1	TRBV5-5	TRBJ2-2	NA
TGTGCCAGCAGCCAAGCGGGAGGGCCGGGGGAGCAGTACTTC	CASSQAGGPGEQYF	TRBD2	TRBV27	TRBJ2-7	NA
TGTGCCAGCAGACGAAGCACCACTGAAGCTTTCTTT	CASRRSTTEAFF	NA	TRBV7-9	TRBJ1-1	NA
TGTGCCATCGGGGGGTACAATGAGCAGTTCTTC	CAIGGYNEQFF	NA	TRBV10-3	TRBJ2-1	NA
TGTGCCAGCAGCTTAGGCAAAAGACAGGGTTATAGCAATCAGCCCCAGCATTTT	CASSLGKRQGYSNQPQHF	TRBD1	TRBV7-6	TRBJ1-5	NA
TGCGCCAGCAGCCAAGAGCCGGCTTCTTCCTCCTACGAGCAGTACTTC	CASSQEPASSSYEQYF	NA	TRBV4-1	TRBJ2-7	NA
TGTGCCAGCTGTCGGGCGGGGCTCACAGATACGCAGTATTTT	CASCRAGLTDTQYF	NA	TRBV27	TRBJ2-3	NA
TGTGCCAGCAGATTTTGGCGGAACACTGAAGCTTTCTTT	CASRFWRNTEAFF	NA	TRBV27	TRBJ1-1	NA
TGTGCCAGCAGCTGGGGAAGAGACAATGAGCAGTTCTTC	CASSWGRDNEQFF	NA	TRBV7-9	TRBJ2-1	NA
TGTGCCAGCAGTTTATGGACCGGGAAACAGGGCAATGAGCAGTTCTTC	CASSLWTGKQGNEQFF	NA	TRBV27	TRBJ2-1	NA
TGTGCCAGCAGCAGGGGAGGGACTGAAGCTTTCTTT	CASSRGGTEAFF	NA	TRBV27	TRBJ1-1	NA
TGTGCCAGCGCCCAGGGGGAAAAACTGTTTTTT	CASAQGEKLFF	NA	TRBV7-9	TRBJ1-4	NA
TGTGCCAGCAGTGAGATAGCGAGCACAGATACGCAGTATTTT	CASSEIASTDTQYF	NA	TRBV6-1	TRBJ2-3	once